These 13 T cell receptor beta chains were sequenced from one sample in a study of T cell repertoires in cytomegalovirus infection (dated by TCRdb to the late 2010s). For sequencing, an Illumina HiSeq 1500 was employed. TCRdb reanalyzed the raw reads on its own, using fastp at Q25 for trimming and MiXCR for clone calling, and kept in-frame beta chains. Merged by CDR3 protein, the rows form single entries marked with the most common genes and DNA. Present in this sample are 60,000 to 75,000 distinct CDR3 sequences, 3.5% to 4% of which were seen just once. The top ten constitute approximately 20% of the sample. The sequencing input was PBMCs. These receptors were obtained from a human donor in good health (CMV status not recorded). Some clones in this sample may be carry-over from other donors' samples.

This clonotype was observed at least ten times. V gene TRBV7-2 combines with J gene TRBJ2-5; the D gene could be TRBD1 or TRBD2 (5 bases each). Trimming cost V 3 bases and J 1 base, with 9 bases left between them. Germline CDR1 and CDR2: SGHTA and FQGNSA. There are 14 residues in the CDR3. The CDR3 reads CASSLGPIQETQYF. Here the CDR3 DNA reads TGTGCCAGCAGCTTGGGACCGATCCAAGAGACCCAGTACTTC.

This clonotype was seen ten or more times. The chain has TRBV2 and TRBJ1-2, with 9 bases aligning to TRBD1. This CDR3 comprises 15 residues. J gave up 7 bases and V 3 bases, and 9 bases lay outside the gene matches. CDR1 is SNHLY and CDR2 is FYNNEI in the germline V gene. For the CDR3, the DNA is TGTGCCAGCAGTGAGGCACAGGGGGCCAGGGGTGGCTACACCTTC. Its protein is CASSEAQGARGGYTF.

This clonotype was seen more than once but under ten times. V and J are TRBV14 and TRBJ1-1; 7 bases are a match to TRBD1. Trimming took 4 bases from V and 7 from J; bases not matched to a gene: 15. The CDR3 loop spans 16 amino acids. Per germline, CDR1 SGHDN and CDR2 FVKESK. The CDR3 reads CASSPLGTVSLNEAFF. The CDR3 nucleotides are TGTGCCAGCAGCCCCCTGGGGACAGTATCCCTTAATGAAGCTTTCTTT.

This clonotype was seen at least ten times. CDR3 nucleotide sequence: TGTGCCATCAGTGAAACTCCGGGCACTGAAGCTTTCTTT. The encoded protein is CAISETPGTEAFF. The chain links TRBV10-3 to TRBJ1-1; unclear D gene. V was shortened by 3 bases and J by 4 bases, with 9 bases between the two germline ends. Looked up from germline, CDR1 is ENHRY and CDR2 is SYGVKD. The length of the CDR3 is 13 residues.

This clonotype was seen repeatedly, ten times or more. V and J are TRBV7-2 and TRBJ2-7; the D gene is possibly TRBD1 (6 bases). Trimming removed 5 bases at V and 2 bases at J, with 16 bases between. Germline values: CDR1 SGHTA, CDR2 FQGNSA. CDR3 length: 15 amino acids. The CDR3 spells CASSQYRVGPYEQYF. As DNA, the CDR3 is TGTGCCAGCAGCCAATACAGGGTTGGTCCCTACGAGCAGTACTTC.

In this sample, this clonotype turned up many times. V is TRBV5-1 and J is TRBJ2-1; D is possibly TRBD1 or TRBD2 (5 bases each). This CDR3 has 17 amino acids. V shed 0 bases and J shed 0 bases, with 13 bases lying between them. CDR1 is SGHRS, CDR2 YFSETQ, per germline. DNA of the CDR3: TGCGCCAGCAGCTTGGTTCCGGGGCCGAGCTCCTACAATGAGCAGTTCTTC. Residues: CASSLVPGPSSYNEQFF.

This clonotype has a handful of counts. This rearrangement joins TRBV7-2 to TRBJ2-7; D may be TRBD1 or TRBD2 (5 bases each). Germline V gene sequence: CDR1 SGHTA, CDR2 FQGNSA. The V end was cut by 1 base, the J end by 6 bases, with 13 bases between. The length of the CDR3 is 14 residues. CDR3 DNA: TGTGCCAGCAGCTTAGGGGGACGTACTACCGAGCAGTACTTC. Protein: CASSLGGRTTEQYF.

A single count supports this clonotype. This rearrangement joins TRBV7-2 to TRBJ2-3; D is possibly TRBD2 (5 bases). Germline V gene sequence: CDR1 SGHTA, CDR2 FQGNSA. V lost 5 bases to trimming and J lost 3 bases, with 15 bases between them. The length of the CDR3 is 15 residues. The CDR3 sequence is CASSRRGGETDTQYF. The CDR3 bases are TGTGCCAGCAGCCGCCGGGGTGGGGAGACAGATACGCAGTATTTT.

The chain links TRBV7-2 to TRBJ2-1; D is ambiguous. This CDR3 contains 11 residues. The ends were cut back, 5 bases at V and 10 bases at J, with 9 bases in the middle. The germline CDR1 and CDR2 sequences are SGHTA and FQGNSA. Written as DNA, the CDR3 is TGTGCCAGCAGCCCTCTACGGGAGCAGTTCTTC. Translated: CASSPLREQFF.

Details on this clonotype: It may be a read error: a sequence one base away is much more abundant. The chain couples TRBV7-8 to TRBJ2-1, with D possibly called TRBD1 or TRBD2 (5 bases each). Germline assignment: CDR1 SGHVS and CDR2 FQNEAQ. This CDR3 spans 14 amino acids. The CDR3 region is CVSSSGTTYNEQFF. CDR3 DNA: TGTGTCAGCAGCTCCGGGACCACCTACAATGAGCAGTTCTTC.

This clonotype was counted at least ten times. CDR3 bases: TGTGCCATCAGTGAGACCGGCACCGGGGAGCTGTTTTTT. Amino acids: CAISETGTGELFF. The rearrangement uses TRBV10-3 and TRBJ2-2; D not certain. Germline V gives CDR1 ENHRY, CDR2 SYGVKD. V gave up 2 bases and J gave up 4 bases, with 5 bases separating them. This CDR3 has 13 residues.

This clonotype was counted ten times or more. The rearrangement links TRBV7-8 to TRBJ2-1, with TRBD2 matching over 13 bases. Losses at the gene ends were 5 bases for V and 5 bases for J; bases not matched to a gene: 3. This CDR3 is built from 15 residues. CDR1 is SGHVS, CDR2 FQNEAQ, per germline. The CDR3 loop is CASSRTSGGHNEQFF. The CDR3 DNA reads TGTGCCAGCAGCCGGACTAGCGGGGGTCACAATGAGCAGTTCTTC. The whole variable domain, filled in from reference TRBV7-8 and TRBJ2-1, reads GAGVSQSPRYKVAKRGQDVALRCDPISGHVSLFWYQQALGQGPEFLTYFQNEAQLDKSGLPSDRFFAERPEGSVSTLKIQRTQQEDSAVYLCASSRTSGGHNEQFFGPGTRLTVL.

This clonotype was observed many times. V is TRBV7-2 and J is TRBJ2-7; TRBD1 aligns across 10 bases. Germline CDR1 and CDR2: SGHTA and FQGNSA. The CDR3 totals 16 residues. V gave up 5 bases and J gave up 3 bases; unmatched junction bases: 10. The CDR3 nucleotides read TGTGCCAGCAGCCGTAAACCGGGACAGGGGAGCTACGAGCAGTACTTC. Amino acids: CASSRKPGQGSYEQYF. Complete variable domain (other parts from reference TRBV7-2 and TRBJ2-7): GAGVSQSPSNKVTEKGKDVELRCDPISGHTALYWYRQSLGQGLEFLIYFQGNSAPDKSGLPSDRFSAERTGGSVSTLTIQRTQQEDSAVYLCASSRKPGQGSYEQYFGPGTRLTVT.